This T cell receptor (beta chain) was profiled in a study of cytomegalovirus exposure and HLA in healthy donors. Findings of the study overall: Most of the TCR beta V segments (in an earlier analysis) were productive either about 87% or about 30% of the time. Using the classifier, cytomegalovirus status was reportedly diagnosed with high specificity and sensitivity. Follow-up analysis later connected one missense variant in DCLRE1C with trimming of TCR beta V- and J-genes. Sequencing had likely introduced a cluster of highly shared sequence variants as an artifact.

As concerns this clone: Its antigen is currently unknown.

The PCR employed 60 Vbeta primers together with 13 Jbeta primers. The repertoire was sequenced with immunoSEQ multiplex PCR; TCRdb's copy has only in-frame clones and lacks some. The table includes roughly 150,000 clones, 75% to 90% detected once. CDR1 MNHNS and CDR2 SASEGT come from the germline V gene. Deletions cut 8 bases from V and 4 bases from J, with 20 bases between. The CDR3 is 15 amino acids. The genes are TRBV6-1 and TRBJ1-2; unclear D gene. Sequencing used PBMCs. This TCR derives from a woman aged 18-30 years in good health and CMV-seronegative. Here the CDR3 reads CASGTARDRSYGYTF. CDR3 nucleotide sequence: TGTGCCAGCGGAACGGCTAGAGACCGAAGCTATGGCTACACCTTC.